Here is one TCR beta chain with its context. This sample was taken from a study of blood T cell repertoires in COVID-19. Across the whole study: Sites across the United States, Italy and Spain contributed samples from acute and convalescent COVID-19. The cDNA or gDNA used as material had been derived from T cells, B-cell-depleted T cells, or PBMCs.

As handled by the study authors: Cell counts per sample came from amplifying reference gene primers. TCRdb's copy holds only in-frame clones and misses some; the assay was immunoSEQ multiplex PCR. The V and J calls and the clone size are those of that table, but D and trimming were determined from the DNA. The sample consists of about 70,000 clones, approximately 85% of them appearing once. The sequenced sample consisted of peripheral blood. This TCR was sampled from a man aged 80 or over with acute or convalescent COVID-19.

DNA for the CDR3: TGTGCCAGCAGCTTAGATGCTAGCCCAGATACGCAGTATTTT. Translation gives CASSLDASPDTQYF. This chain connects TRBV7-2 to TRBJ2-3; tentative D call: TRBD2 (5 bases). Germline V gives CDR1 SGHTA, CDR2 FQGNSA. The ends were cut back, 1 base at V and 4 bases at J, with 9 bases in the middle. There are 14 residues in the CDR3.